This T cell receptor (beta chain) was sequenced in a study of cytomegalovirus exposure and HLA in healthy donors. The J segment lost 2 bases and the V segment lost 2 bases, leaving 2 bases of the junction unmatched. The CDR3 extends over 16 amino acids. Germline V gene lookup returns CDR1 MNHEY and CDR2 SMNVEV (reference sequence). The PCR ran on 60 Vbeta and 13 Jbeta primers. Here immunoSEQ multiplex PCR was the method, and the copy in TCRdb shows in-frame clones only, minus some. Among some 200,000 clones, about 80% were seen once, and the ten largest hold around 1.4%. This chain connects TRBV27 to TRBJ2-3, with 12 bases identical to TRBD2. The specimen was PBMCs. The receptor was derived from a girl between 5 and 17 years old in good health and CMV-seronegative. DNA for the CDR3: TGTGCCAGCAGTTTACTAGCGGGAGGGCCCACAGATACGCAGTATTTT. Encoded protein: CASSLLAGGPTDTQYF.